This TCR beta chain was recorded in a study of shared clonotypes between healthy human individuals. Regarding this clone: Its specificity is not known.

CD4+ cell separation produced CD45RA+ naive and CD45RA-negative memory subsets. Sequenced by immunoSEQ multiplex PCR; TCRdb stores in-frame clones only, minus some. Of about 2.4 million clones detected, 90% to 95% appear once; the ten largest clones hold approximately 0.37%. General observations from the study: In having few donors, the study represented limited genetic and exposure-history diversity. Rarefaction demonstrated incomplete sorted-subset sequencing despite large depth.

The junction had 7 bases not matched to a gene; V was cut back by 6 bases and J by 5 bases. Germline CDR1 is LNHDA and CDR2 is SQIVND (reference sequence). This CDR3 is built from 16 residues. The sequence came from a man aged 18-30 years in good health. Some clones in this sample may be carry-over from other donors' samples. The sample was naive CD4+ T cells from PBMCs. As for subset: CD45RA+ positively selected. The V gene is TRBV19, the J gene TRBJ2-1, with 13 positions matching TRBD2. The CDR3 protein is CASRRTSGGADNEQFF. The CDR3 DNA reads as TGTGCCAGTAGGCGGACTAGCGGGGGAGCAGACAATGAGCAGTTCTTC. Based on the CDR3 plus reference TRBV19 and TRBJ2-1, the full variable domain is DGGITQSPKYLFRKEGQNVTLSCEQNLNHDAMYWYRQDPGQGLRLIYYSQIVNDFQKGDIAEGYSVSREKKESFPLTVTSAQKNPTAFYLCASRRTSGGADNEQFFGPGTRLTVL.